The table lists the clone carrying this TCR beta chain with a few counts. Sequencing used immunoSEQ multiplex PCR; TCRdb keeps in-frame clones, though not all of them. The repertoire consists of more than 300,000 clones, with approximately 90% occurring once and the leading ten covering roughly 0.8%. Per the germline V gene, CDR1 is MNHNS and CDR2 is SASEGT. Trimming shortened V by 4 bases and J by 0 bases, and 10 bases separated the two germline ends. The CDR3 length is 15 residues. These data originate in a study of cytomegalovirus exposure and HLA in healthy donors. The clonotype comes from a woman aged 18-30 years in good health and CMV-seronegative. J is TRBJ1-5 and V is TRBV6-1; maybe TRBD1 (5 bases). Sequenced material: PBMCs. The CDR3 loop reads CASSVTVYSNQPQHF. CDR3 sequence (DNA): TGTGCCAGCAGTGTGACAGTTTATAGCAATCAGCCCCAGCATTTT.